These T cell receptor beta chains were read from a single sample in a study of T cells after yellow fever vaccination. In TCRdb, the 5' RACE reads were re-called with MiXCR into one record per CDR3 protein. The sample comprises about 340,000 distinct CDR3 sequences, roughly an eighth of which are singletons, and 3.2% rests with the top ten. Sequences were derived from CD4+ T cells sorted from PBMCs, sampled 15 days after the yellow fever booster vaccination. Source of these receptors: a man aged 18 to 30 who received the YFV17D yellow fever vaccine. Both conserved end residues are trimmed from each CDR3. The D gene is left open where the match is weak.

v_call: TRBV6-2/TRBV6-3
d_call: TRBD2
cdr3_aa: ASSYGRGGRDEQF

v_call: TRBV2
d_call: TRBD2
cdr3_aa: ASATSGYLDTQY

v_call: TRBV27
d_call: .
cdr3_aa: ASSLNRAGEKLF

v_call: TRBV5-1
d_call: .
cdr3_aa: ASNPLEGVKTQY

v_call: TRBV4-1
d_call: TRBD1
cdr3_aa: ASSVTRGTGGVEQY

v_call: TRBV6-5
d_call: TRBD2
cdr3_aa: ATRIPGTSLETQY

v_call: TRBV24-1
d_call: .
cdr3_aa: ATSDLRAAAQEQF

v_call: TRBV6-1
d_call: .
cdr3_aa: VSTRENNQPQH

v_call: TRBV5-1
d_call: .
cdr3_aa: ASSLQLKGTLH

v_call: TRBV30
d_call: .
cdr3_aa: AWSVWAANTEAF

v_call: TRBV5-4
d_call: TRBD1
cdr3_aa: ASSFQGAENNEQF

v_call: TRBV5-4
d_call: TRBD1
cdr3_aa: ASSLGDRGAYGYT

v_call: TRBV7-2
d_call: TRBD2
cdr3_aa: ASSGGLAADTQY

v_call: TRBV28
d_call: TRBD1
cdr3_aa: ASSYITGEGGF

v_call: TRBV6-5
d_call: .
cdr3_aa: ASPLRTEAF

v_call: TRBV6-1
d_call: TRBD2
cdr3_aa: ATLGTSGGETQY